The present TCR beta chain was sequenced within a study of T cell responses to AZD1222 COVID-19 vaccine. Sequencing used immunoSEQ multiplex PCR; TCRdb keeps in-frame clones, though not all of them. The profile shows fewer than 140,000 clones, around 90% of them singletons. V lost 5 bases to trimming and J lost 2 bases; unmatched junction nucleotides: 7. Germline CDR1 is LNHDA and CDR2 is SQIVND (reference sequence). CDR3 length: 15 amino acids. V is TRBV19 and J is TRBJ2-7, with 9 bases fitting TRBD1. Sequencing used peripheral blood, obtained on day 0 of AZD1222 vaccination. This clonotype was sampled from an adult in good health. Written as DNA, the CDR3 is TGTGCCAGTAGTGCCGTGGACAGGGGACCCTACGAGCAGTACTTC. Amino acids: CASSAVDRGPYEQYF.